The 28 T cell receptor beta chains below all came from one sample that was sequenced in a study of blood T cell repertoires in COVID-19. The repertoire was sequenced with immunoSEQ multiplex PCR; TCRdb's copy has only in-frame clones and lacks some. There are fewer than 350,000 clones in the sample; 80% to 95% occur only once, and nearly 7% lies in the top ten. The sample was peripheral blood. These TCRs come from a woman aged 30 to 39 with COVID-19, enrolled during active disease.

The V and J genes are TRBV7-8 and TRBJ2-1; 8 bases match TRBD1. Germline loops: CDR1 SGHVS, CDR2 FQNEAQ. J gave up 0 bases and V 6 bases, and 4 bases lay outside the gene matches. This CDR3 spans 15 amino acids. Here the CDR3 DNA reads TGTGCCAGCAGTTTTACAGGGGGCTCCTACAATGAGCAGTTCTTC. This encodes CASSFTGGSYNEQFF.

The CDR3 is CAWGSGNTDTQYF. CDR3 sequence (DNA): TGTGCCTGGGGGAGCGGGAACACAGATACGCAGTATTTT. V usage is TRBV30 and J usage is TRBJ2-3; 7 positions agree with TRBD2. The CDR3 totals 13 residues. V lost 5 bases to trimming and J lost 2 bases; unmatched junction nucleotides: 4. Per the germline V gene, CDR1 is GTSNPN and CDR2 is SVGIG (reference sequence).

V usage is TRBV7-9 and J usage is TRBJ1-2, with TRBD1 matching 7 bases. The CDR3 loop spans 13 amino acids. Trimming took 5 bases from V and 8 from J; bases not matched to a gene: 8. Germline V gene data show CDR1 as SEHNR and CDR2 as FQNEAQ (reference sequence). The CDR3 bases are TGTGCCAGCAGCCTGGTGGGGACAGTGGGCTACACCTTC. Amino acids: CASSLVGTVGYTF.

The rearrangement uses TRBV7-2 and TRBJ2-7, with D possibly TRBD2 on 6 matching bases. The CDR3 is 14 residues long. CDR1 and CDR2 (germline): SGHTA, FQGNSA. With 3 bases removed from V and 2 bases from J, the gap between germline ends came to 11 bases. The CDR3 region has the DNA TGTGCCAGCAGCTTGACTAGTCCGGCCTACGAGCAGTACTTC. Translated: CASSLTSPAYEQYF. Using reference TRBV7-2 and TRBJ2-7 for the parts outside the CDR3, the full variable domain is GAGVSQSPSNKVTEKGKDVELRCDPISGHTALYWYRQSLGQGLEFLIYFQGNSAPDKSGLPSDRFSAERTGGSVSTLTIQRTQQEDSAVYLCASSLTSPAYEQYFGPGTRLTVT.

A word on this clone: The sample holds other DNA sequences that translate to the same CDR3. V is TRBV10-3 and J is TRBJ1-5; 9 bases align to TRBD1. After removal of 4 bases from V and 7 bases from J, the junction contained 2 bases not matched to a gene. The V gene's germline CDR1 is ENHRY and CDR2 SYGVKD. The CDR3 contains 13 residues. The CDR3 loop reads CAISGTGDQPQHF. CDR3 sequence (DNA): TGTGCCATCAGTGGGACAGGGGACCAGCCCCAGCATTTT.

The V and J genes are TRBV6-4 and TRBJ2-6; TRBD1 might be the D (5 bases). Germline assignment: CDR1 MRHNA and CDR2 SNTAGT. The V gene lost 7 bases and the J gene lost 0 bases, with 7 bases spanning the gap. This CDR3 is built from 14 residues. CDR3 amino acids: CASKGLSGANVLTF. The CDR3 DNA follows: TGTGCCAGCAAGGGGCTCTCTGGGGCCAACGTCCTGACTTTC.

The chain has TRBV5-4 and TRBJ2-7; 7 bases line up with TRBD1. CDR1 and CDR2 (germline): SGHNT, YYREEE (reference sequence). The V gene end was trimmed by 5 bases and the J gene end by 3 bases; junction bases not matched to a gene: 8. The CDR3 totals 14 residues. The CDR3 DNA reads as TGTGCCAGCAGGACAGGGTCCAACGGCTACGAGCAGTACTTC. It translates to CASRTGSNGYEQYF. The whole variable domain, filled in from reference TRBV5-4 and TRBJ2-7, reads ETGVTQSPTHLIKTRGQQVTLRCSSQSGHNTVSWYQQALGQGPQFIFQYYREEENGRGNFPPRFSGLQFPNYSSELNVNALELDDSALYLCASRTGSNGYEQYFGPGTRLTVT.

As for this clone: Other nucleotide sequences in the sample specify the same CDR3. This CDR3 reads CASRTGPSTDTQYF. The CDR3 bases are TGCGCCAGTCGGACAGGCCCCAGCACAGATACGCAGTATTTT. The V and J genes are TRBV5-1 and TRBJ2-3, with 7 bases that match TRBD1. The CDR3 length is 14 residues. Unmatched junction bases numbered 6, after V lost 8 bases and J lost 0 bases. CDR1 is SGHRS, CDR2 YFSETQ, per germline.

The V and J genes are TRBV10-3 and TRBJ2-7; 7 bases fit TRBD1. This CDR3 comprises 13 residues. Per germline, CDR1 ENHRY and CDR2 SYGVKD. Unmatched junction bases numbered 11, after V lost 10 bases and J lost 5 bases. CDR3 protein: CATNRQGTDEQYF. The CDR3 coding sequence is TGTGCCACCAACCGACAGGGCACCGACGAGCAGTACTTC.

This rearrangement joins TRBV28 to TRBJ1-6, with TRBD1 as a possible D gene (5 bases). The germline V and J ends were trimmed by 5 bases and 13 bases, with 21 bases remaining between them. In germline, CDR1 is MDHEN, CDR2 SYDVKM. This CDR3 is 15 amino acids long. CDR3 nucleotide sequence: TGTGCCAGCAGTATTCGACAGCTTGGTGGCTCCCCCCTCCACTTT. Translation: CASSIRQLGGSPLHF. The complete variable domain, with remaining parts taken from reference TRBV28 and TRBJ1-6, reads DVKVTQSSRYLVKRTGEKVFLECVQDMDHENMFWYRQDPGLGLRLIYFSYDVKMKEKGDIPEGYSVSREKKERFSLILESASTNQTSMYLCASSIRQLGGSPLHFGNGTRLTVT.

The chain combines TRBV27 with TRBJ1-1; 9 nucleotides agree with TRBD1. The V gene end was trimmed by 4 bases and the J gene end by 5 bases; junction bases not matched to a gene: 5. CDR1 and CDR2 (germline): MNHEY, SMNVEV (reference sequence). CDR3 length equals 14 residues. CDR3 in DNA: TGTGCCAGCAGTTCGGGACAGGGATTTACTGAAGCTTTCTTT. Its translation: CASSSGQGFTEAFF.

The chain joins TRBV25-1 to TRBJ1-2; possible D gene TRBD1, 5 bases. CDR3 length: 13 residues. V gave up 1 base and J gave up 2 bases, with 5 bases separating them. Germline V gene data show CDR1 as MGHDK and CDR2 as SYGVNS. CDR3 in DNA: TGTGCCAGCAGTGAATGGACAAACTATGGCTACACCTTC. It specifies CASSEWTNYGYTF.

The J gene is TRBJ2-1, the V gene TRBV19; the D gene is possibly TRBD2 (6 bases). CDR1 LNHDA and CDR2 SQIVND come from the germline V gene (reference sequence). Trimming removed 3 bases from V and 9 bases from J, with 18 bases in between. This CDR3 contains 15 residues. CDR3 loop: CASSIDPGAYVEQFF. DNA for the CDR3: TGTGCCAGTAGTATCGACCCGGGAGCTTACGTTGAGCAGTTCTTC.

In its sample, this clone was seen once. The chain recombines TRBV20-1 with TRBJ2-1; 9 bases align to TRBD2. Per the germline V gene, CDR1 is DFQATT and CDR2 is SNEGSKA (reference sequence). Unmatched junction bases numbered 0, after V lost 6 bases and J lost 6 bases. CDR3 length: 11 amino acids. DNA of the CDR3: TGCAGTGCGCGGGAGGGCAATGAGCAGTTCTTC. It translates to CSAREGNEQFF.

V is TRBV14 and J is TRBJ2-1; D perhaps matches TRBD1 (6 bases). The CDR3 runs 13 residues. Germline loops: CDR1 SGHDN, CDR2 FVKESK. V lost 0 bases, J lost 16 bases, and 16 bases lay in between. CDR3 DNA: TGTGCCAGCAGCCAAGATGTCCGGGACAATCTATTCTTC. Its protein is CASSQDVRDNLFF.

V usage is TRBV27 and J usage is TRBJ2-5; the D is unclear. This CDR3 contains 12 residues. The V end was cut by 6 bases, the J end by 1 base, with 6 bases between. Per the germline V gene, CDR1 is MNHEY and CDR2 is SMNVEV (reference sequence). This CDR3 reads CASRAFQETQYF. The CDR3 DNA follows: TGTGCCAGCAGGGCCTTCCAAGAGACCCAGTACTTC.

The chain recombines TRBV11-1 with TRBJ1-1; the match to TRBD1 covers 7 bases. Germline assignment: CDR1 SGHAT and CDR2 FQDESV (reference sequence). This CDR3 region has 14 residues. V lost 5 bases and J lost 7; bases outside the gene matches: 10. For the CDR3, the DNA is TGTGCCAGCAGCCCCAACCGACAGGGCGATGAAGCTTTCTTT. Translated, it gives CASSPNRQGDEAFF.

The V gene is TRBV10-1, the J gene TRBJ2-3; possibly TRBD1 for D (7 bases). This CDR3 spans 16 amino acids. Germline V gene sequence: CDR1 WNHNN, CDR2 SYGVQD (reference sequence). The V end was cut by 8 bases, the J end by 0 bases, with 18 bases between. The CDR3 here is CASQGVARGSTDTQYF. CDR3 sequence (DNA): TGCGCCAGCCAGGGGGTGGCGCGGGGTAGCACAGATACGCAGTATTTT.

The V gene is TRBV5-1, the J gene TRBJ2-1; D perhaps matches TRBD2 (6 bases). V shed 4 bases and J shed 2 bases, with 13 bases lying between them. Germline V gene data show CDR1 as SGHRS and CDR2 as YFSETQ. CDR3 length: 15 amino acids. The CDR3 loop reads CASSTWGGTYNEQFF. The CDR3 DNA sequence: TGCGCCAGCAGCACCTGGGGCGGGACCTACAATGAGCAGTTCTTC.

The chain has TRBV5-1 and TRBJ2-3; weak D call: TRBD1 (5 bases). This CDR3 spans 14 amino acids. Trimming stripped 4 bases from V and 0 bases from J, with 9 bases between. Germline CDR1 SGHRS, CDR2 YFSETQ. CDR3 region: CASSAGMSTDTQYF. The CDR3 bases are TGCGCCAGCAGCGCAGGGATGAGCACAGATACGCAGTATTTT.

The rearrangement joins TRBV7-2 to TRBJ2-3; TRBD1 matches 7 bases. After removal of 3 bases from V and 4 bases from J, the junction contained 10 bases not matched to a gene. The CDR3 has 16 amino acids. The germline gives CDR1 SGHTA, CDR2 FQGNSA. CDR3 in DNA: TGTGCCAGCAGCTTTTCGGCCGGGCAGGGGGCAGATACGCAGTATTTT. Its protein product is CASSFSAGQGADTQYF.

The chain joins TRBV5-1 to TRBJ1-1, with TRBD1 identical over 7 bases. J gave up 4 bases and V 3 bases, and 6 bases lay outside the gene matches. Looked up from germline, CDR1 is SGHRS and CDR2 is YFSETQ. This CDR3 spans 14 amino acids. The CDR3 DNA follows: TGCGCCAGCAGCTGGACACAGGGGACCACTGAAGCTTTCTTT. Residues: CASSWTQGTTEAFF.

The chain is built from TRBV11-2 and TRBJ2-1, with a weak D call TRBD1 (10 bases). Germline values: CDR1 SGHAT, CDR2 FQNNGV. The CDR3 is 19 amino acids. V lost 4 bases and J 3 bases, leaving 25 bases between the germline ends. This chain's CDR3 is CASSSRDRGLAGVYNEQFF. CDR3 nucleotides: TGTGCCAGCAGCTCCCGGGACAGGGGCTTAGCGGGAGTCTACAATGAGCAGTTCTTC.

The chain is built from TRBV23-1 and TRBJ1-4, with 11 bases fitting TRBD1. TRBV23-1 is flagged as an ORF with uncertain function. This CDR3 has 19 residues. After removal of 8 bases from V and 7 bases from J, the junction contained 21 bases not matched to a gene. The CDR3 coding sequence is TGCGCCAGCCCCAATCTGGGGGGGGACAGGGGGTTGATAGGTGAAAAACTGTTTTTT. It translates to CASPNLGGDRGLIGEKLFF.

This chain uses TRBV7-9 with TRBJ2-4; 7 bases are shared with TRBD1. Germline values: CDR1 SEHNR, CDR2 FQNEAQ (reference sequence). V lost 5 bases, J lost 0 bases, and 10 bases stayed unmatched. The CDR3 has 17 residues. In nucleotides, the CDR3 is TGTGCCAGCAGCGGCGCTAAAGGGACAGTAGCCAAAAACATTCAGTACTTC. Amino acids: CASSGAKGTVAKNIQYF.

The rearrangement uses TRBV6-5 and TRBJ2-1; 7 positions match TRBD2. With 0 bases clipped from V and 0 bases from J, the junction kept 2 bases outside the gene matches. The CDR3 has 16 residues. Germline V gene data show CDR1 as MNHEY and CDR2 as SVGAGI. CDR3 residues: CASSYSGGGSYNEQFF. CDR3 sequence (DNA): TGTGCCAGCAGTTACTCGGGGGGGGGCTCCTACAATGAGCAGTTCTTC.

CDR3 nucleotide sequence: TGTGCCAGCAGGGGCCCCATGGATGGCTACACCTTC. Protein: CASRGPMDGYTF. The rearrangement uses TRBV6-4 and TRBJ1-2; unclear D gene. V lost 6 bases to trimming and J lost 6 bases, with 11 bases between them. The germline CDR1 and CDR2 sequences are MRHNA and SNTAGT. The CDR3 totals 12 residues.

CDR3 coding DNA: TGTGCCAGCAGCTCGGACAGGAACACCGGGGAGCTGTTTTTT. It encodes CASSSDRNTGELFF. The chain combines TRBV7-3 with TRBJ2-2, with a possible D match to TRBD1 (6 bases). The CDR3 runs 14 residues. Trimming shortened V by 4 bases and J by 1 base, and 7 bases separated the two germline ends. In germline, CDR1 is SGHTA, CDR2 FQGTGA.